The TCR beta chain under discussion was sequenced for a study of response to subunit inactivated influenza vaccine. Overall study findings and caveats: Few new T cells, the authors suggested, are recruited by each seasonal influenza vaccination.

TCRdb re-called the RT-PCR reads with MiXCR, one entry per CDR3 protein. Altogether 550,000 to 650,000 distinct CDR3 sequences are present, 10% to 15% being singletons, with the ten largest covering more than 8.5%. To note about this clonotype: Its target is not known.

Germline CDR1 reads SNHLY; CDR2 reads FYNNEI. The CDR3 consists of 15 residues. V dropped 2 bases and J dropped 3 bases, with 14 bases sitting between them. The V call is TRBV2, the J call TRBJ2-7, with TRBD1 as a possible D gene (5 bases). This receptor was taken from a man in his fifties who received an inactivated influenza vaccine. The sequenced sample was PBMCs from blood, obtained on the day of vaccination. CDR3 loop: CASSESAGRGYEQYF. The CDR3 DNA follows: TGTGCCAGCAGTGAATCAGCTGGAAGGGGCTACGAGCAGTACTTC.